The source of this T cell receptor beta chain is a study of pediatric ulcerative colitis (dated by TCRdb to between 2017 and 2020). Regarding the complete study: Among the ulcerative colitis patients, about seven had pancolitis and two had left-sided colitis, and histology in every patient was consistent with ulcerative colitis. Fewer than 10 newly diagnosed, treatment-naive pediatric ulcerative colitis patients and four non-IBD control children each provided paired blood and rectal samples. By Pediatric Ulcerative Colitis Activity Index, mild disease was classified in a couple of patients, moderate disease in four and acute severe colitis in three.

Using the immunoSEQ TRB Survey service, rearranged CDR3 beta regions were amplified from genomic DNA with multiplex V and J primers. To keep depth equal across samples, survey-level sequencing depth of up to 500,000 reads per sample was applied. Libraries were purified, pooled and sequenced on Illumina technology. As for the original processing: immunoSEQ online tools were used for productive clonality, sample overlap, pairwise scatters, CDR3 beta length, V/D/J gene usage and productiveness. Calculated diversity was defined as the number of unique rearrangements divided by total templates, multiplied by 100, and Shannon and Simpson indices were computed as well. Z-score normalized data were analyzed by principal component analysis with the R prcomp function and the ggbiplot package. Morisita's index was used to measure clonal overlap between blood and rectum within each subject. As stored in TCRdb, this immuneACCESS dataset retains in-frame rearrangements with V and J assigned. A fraction of the clones does not appear; measured against another copy, unresolved V genes explain less than half of the discrepancy, and the remainder lacks a known reason. V and J calls and clone size are those listed in that table; D and trimming were worked out from the DNA. The sample has under 50,000 clones on record, around 78% of them singletons. Over 3% of the sample is taken by the ten largest.

During colonoscopy, one to two pinch biopsies were obtained from the rectum for research. Before the diagnostic colonoscopy, none of the ulcerative colitis patients had been given immunosuppressive medication. Before DNA was isolated, the rectal biopsies underwent proteinase K digestion. The Wizard kit (Promega) was used to extract genomic DNA from the blood and intestinal samples. The CDR3 holds 13 amino acids from the cysteine to the phenylalanine. The entry retains the CDR3 DNA only, 39 bases that are in frame from base 1. CDR1 and CDR2 are read off the germline V gene (reference sequence) as SGHKS and YYEKEE. At the junction V is shortened by 5 bases and J by 7 bases; bases outside the gene matches: 4. Results and caveats for the whole study, not just this receptor: Blood-derived T cells may have been included in the rectal pinch biopsies, particularly in patients with overt colitis. Clonal overlap between a subject's own blood and rectum was significantly greater in ulcerative colitis patients than in controls, which suggests more T cell trafficking to inflamed tissue. Repertoires were derived from total lymphocyte DNA, so rare subsets such as regulatory T cells may have patterns not reflected. A couple of rectal CDR3 clonotypes turned up in every ulcerative colitis patient but in none of the controls. The healthy control group was small, with only four individuals. For technical reasons, the blood samples of two patients yielded substantially fewer templates, so those samples were excluded from the blood-rectal overlap analysis. Features of the rectal repertoire distinguished controls, mild-moderate colitis patients and acute severe colitis patients, and in acute severe colitis, rectal diversity was reduced because of clonal expansions.

A word on this clone: Its antigen specificity is not known. No qualities accompany the bases; no much larger clone lies one base away.

The TCR comes from a girl aged 5 to 17 with moderate ulcerative colitis. The chain couples TRBV5-5 to TRBJ1-5, and 9 bases in between align with TRBD1. Sequenced material: gut tissue. The sequence in DNA is TGTGCCAGCAGGCAGGGACAGGGACAGCCCCAGCATTTT. Its coded protein is CASRQGQGQPQHF. The CDR3, completed at both ends by the reference TRBV5-5 and TRBJ1-5 genes, gives the full variable domain DAGVTQSPTHLIKTRGQQVTLRCSPISGHKSVSWYQQVLGQGPQFIFQYYEKEERGRGNFPDRFSARQFPNYSSELNVNALLLGDSALYLCASRQGQGQPQHFGDGTRLSIL.